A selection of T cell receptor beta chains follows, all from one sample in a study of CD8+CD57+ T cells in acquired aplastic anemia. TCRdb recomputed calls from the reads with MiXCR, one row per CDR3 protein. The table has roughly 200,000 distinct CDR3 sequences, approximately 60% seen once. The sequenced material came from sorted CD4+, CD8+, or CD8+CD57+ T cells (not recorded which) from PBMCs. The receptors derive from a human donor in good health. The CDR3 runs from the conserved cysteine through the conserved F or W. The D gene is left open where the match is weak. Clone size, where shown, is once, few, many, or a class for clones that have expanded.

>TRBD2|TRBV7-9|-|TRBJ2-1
CASSPLAGGHNEQFF
TGTGCCAGCAGCCCCCTAGCGGGGGGGCACAATGAGCAGTTCTTC
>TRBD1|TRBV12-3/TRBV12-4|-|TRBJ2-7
CASSPGSGGSYEQYF
TGTGCCAGCAGCCCGGGGTCAGGGGGCTCCTACGAGCAGTACTTC
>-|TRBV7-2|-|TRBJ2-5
CASSLVGANTGELRETQYF
TGTGCCAGCAGCTTAGTGGGGGCGAACACCGGGGAGCTTAGGGAGACCCAGTACTTC
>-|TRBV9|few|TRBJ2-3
CASSASPHPGDTQYF
TGTGCCAGCAGCGCGTCCCCTCACCCGGGAGATACGCAGTATTTT
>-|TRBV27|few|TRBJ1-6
CASSSNLGSSPLHF
TGTGCCAGCAGTTCTAATTTGGGTAGTTCACCCCTCCACTTT
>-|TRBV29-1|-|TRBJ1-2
CIVELGGRGGYTF
TGCATCGTTGAACTAGGAGGGCGAGGTGGCTACACCTTC
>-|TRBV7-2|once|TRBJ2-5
CASSQPTGETQYF
TGCGCCAGCAGCCAACCTACGGGGGAGACCCAGTACTTC
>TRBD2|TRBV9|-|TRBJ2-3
CASSPLAGVTDTQYF
TGTGCCAGCAGCCCGTTAGCGGGGGTTACAGATACGCAGTATTTT
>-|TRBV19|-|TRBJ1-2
CASSYRGTGMNYGYTF
TGTGCCAGTAGTTATCGGGGAACCGGAATGAACTATGGCTACACCTTC
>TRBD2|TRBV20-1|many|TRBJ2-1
CSARDLLAGEWSEQFF
TGCAGTGCTAGAGACTTACTAGCGGGGGAGTGGAGTGAGCAGTTCTTC
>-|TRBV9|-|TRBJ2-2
CASSVGLDTGELFF
TGTGCCAGCAGCGTAGGACTAGATACCGGGGAGCTGTTTTTT
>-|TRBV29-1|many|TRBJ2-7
CSVETQYEQYF
TGCAGCGTTGAAACACAGTACGAGCAGTACTTC
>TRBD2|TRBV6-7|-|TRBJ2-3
CASSLHREREGLGTDTQYF
TGTGCCAGCAGCTTACACCGGGAGCGGGAGGGTTTAGGCACAGATACGCAGTATTTT
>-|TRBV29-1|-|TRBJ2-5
CSVEKGGMETQYF
TGCAGCGTTGAAAAGGGGGGCATGGAGACCCAGTACTTC
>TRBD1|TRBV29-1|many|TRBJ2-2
CSVTGGNTGELFF
TGCAGCGTTACAGGGGGGAACACCGGGGAGCTGTTTTTT
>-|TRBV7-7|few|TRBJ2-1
CASSLGQGYNEQFF
TGTGCTAGCAGCTTAGGCCAGGGGTACAATGAGCAGTTCTTC
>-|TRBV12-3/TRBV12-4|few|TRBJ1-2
CASSFSGYGYTF
TGTGCCAGCAGTTTTAGCGGGTATGGCTACACCTTC
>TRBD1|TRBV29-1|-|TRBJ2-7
CSSPGQGTIEQYF
TGCAGCTCACCGGGACAGGGGACTATCGAGCAGTACTTC
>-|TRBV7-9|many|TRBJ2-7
CASSFGRPYEQYF
TGTGCCAGCAGCTTCGGCAGACCCTACGAGCAGTACTTC
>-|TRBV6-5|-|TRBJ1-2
CASSAWTDSYGYTF
TGTGCCAGCAGTGCTTGGACAGACTCCTATGGCTACACCTTC
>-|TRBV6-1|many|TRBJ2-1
CASRDNSYNEQFF
TGTGCCAGCCGGGACAACTCCTACAATGAGCAGTTCTTC
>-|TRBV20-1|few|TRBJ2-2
CSASPVVGELFF
TGCAGTGCTAGTCCAGTCGTTGGGGAGCTGTTTTTT
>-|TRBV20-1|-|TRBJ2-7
CSARGLESSYEQYF
TGCAGTGCTAGAGGCCTAGAGAGCTCCTACGAGCAGTACTTC
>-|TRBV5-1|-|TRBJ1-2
CASSLTQGPFYGYTF
TGCGCCAGCAGCTTGACACAAGGCCCTTTCTATGGCTACACCTTC
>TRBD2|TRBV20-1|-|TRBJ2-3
CSARGSGGLWSDTQYF
TGCAGTGCTAGAGGTAGCGGGGGCTTATGGTCAGATACGCAGTATTTT
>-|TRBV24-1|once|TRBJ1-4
CATDPTSWATNEKLFF
TGTGCCACCGATCCGACCTCCTGGGCAACTAATGAAAAACTGTTTTTT
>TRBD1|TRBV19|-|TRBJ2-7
CASNTGGGSYEQYF
TGTGCCAGTAACACAGGGGGAGGCTCCTACGAGCAGTACTTC
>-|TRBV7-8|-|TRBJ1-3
CASSLEPGSGNTIYF
TGTGCCAGCAGCTTAGAGCCAGGCTCTGGAAACACCATATATTTT
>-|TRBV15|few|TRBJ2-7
CATSRDRVNYEQYF
TGTGCCACCAGCAGAGATCGGGTGAACTACGAGCAGTACTTC
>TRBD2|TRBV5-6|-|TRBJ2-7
CASSFESGSNEQYF
TGTGCCAGCAGCTTCGAAAGCGGGAGTAACGAGCAGTACTTC
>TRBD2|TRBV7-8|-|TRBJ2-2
CASSLRGRVTGELFF
TGTGCCAGCAGCTTACGAGGGAGGGTCACCGGGGAGCTGTTTTTT
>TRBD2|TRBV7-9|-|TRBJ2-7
CASSLLAGGPSEQYF
TGTGCCAGCAGCTTACTAGCGGGAGGGCCGTCCGAGCAGTACTTC
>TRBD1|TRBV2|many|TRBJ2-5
CASRETGNQETQYF
TGTGCCAGCAGGGAGACAGGGAACCAAGAGACCCAGTACTTC
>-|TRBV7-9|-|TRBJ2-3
CASSLDVLAGTPQYF
TGTGCCAGCAGCTTGGATGTTCTTGCGGGGACCCCCCAGTATTTT
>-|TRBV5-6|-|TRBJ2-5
CASSLSGAGETQYF
TGTGCCAGCAGCTTGTCTGGGGCCGGGGAGACCCAGTACTTC
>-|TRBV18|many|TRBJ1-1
CASSPSTEMNTEAFF
TGTGCCAGCTCACCTTCGACAGAAATGAACACTGAAGCTTTCTTT
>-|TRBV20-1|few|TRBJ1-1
CSASPSLEAFF
TGCAGTGCTAGCCCCTCCCTTGAAGCTTTCTTT
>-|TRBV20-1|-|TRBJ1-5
CSARLSNQPQHF
TGCAGTGCTAGACTATCCAATCAGCCCCAGCATTTT
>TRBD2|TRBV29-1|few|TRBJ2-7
CSVPSGNSYEQYF
TGCAGCGTGCCTAGCGGGAACTCCTACGAGCAGTACTTC
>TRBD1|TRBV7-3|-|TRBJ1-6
CASSLTGGQGARNSPLHF
TGTGCCAGCAGCTTAACGGGAGGACAGGGGGCGCGGAATTCACCCCTCCACTTT
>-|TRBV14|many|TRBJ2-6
CASSQDQGAGANVLTF
TGTGCCAGCAGCCAAGATCAAGGGGCTGGGGCCAACGTCCTGACTTTC
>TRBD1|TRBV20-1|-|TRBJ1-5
CSARRTGTEYQPQHF
TGCAGTGCTAGACGGACAGGGACAGAGTATCAGCCCCAGCATTTT
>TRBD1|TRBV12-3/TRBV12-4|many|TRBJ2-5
CASLGQEQETQYF
TGTGCCAGCCTTGGACAGGAGCAAGAGACCCAGTACTTC
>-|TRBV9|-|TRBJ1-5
CASSRQGHEHF
TGTGCCAGCAGCCGCCAAGGGCACGAGCATTTT
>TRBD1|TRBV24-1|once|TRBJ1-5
CATSATGTVNQPQHF
TGTGCCACCAGTGCAACCGGGACAGTAAATCAGCCCCAGCATTTT
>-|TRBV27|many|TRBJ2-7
CASSLSNPNGEQYF
TGTGCCAGCAGTTTATCTAACCCGAACGGCGAGCAGTACTTC
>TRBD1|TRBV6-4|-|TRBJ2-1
CASSEGTGESNDHFF
TGTGCCAGCAGTGAGGGGACAGGGGAGTCCAATGATCATTTCTTC
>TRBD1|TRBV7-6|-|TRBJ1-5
CASSLADRGPQPQHF
TGTGCCAGCAGCTTAGCTGACAGGGGCCCTCAGCCCCAGCATTTT
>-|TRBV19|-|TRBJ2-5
CASSIHGDQETQYF
TGTGCCAGTAGTATACACGGGGATCAAGAGACCCAGTACTTC
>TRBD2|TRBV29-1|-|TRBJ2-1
CSVVAGGHNEQFF
TGCAGCGTTGTAGCGGGAGGTCACAATGAGCAGTTCTTC
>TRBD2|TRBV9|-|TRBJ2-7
CASSPGPSGYEQYF
TGTGCCAGCAGCCCGGGCCCTAGCGGCTACGAGCAGTACTTC
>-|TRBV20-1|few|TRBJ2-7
CSARDTGGGSYEQYF
TGCAGTGCTAGAGATACTGGAGGGGGAAGTTACGAGCAGTACTTC
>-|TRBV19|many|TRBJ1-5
CASSIAPPGNQPQHF
TGTGCCAGTAGTATCGCCCCCCCGGGCAATCAGCCCCAGCATTTT
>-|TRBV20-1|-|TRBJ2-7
CSARDPRASGNEQYF
TGCAGTGCTAGAGACCCCCGGGCGTCGGGGAACGAGCAGTACTTC
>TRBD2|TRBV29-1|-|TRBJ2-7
CSVIRAGEEQYF
TGCAGCGTTATAAGAGCGGGAGAAGAGCAGTACTTC